This T cell receptor (beta chain) came from a study of radiation and T cells in renal cell carcinoma. General observations from the study: From baseline, blood top tumor clonotypes peaked at 2 weeks post-radiation.

V lost 1 base, J lost 4 bases, and 13 bases lay in between. This CDR3 region has 15 residues. Germline V gene lookup returns CDR1 LGHNA and CDR2 YSLEER. Profiled with immunoSEQ multiplex PCR; TCRdb holds only in-frame clones, not every one. The sample has about 58,000 clones, around 78% seen once. Of note for this clone: No antigen is known for it.

Noted time point: blood 2 weeks post-SBRT. Treatment of the sample: 15 Gy SBRT to primary tumor, nephrectomy 4 weeks later. Radiation-treated patients gave blood at baseline, week 2 and week 4. The source of this sequence is a man between 60 and 75 years old with renal cell carcinoma. The chain uses TRBV4-3 and TRBJ1-2; perhaps TRBD1 as D (5 bases). The material sequenced was blood, taken from a patient whose treatment included radiotherapy and nephrectomy. Here the CDR3 reads CASSQAGDASYGYTF. Written as DNA, the CDR3 is TGCGCCAGCAGCCAAGCGGGGGACGCAAGCTATGGCTACACCTTC.